This TCR beta chain stems from a study of T cell responses to AZD1222 COVID-19 vaccine (dated by TCRdb to about 2021). Study-wide context: AZD1222 recipients with second doses at about 4 weeks or about 12 weeks were pooled, because spike-specific TCR depth and breadth did not differ between schedules. TCR sequencing covered 233 trial participants: 207 given two doses of AZD1222 and about 26 given two doses of MenACWY control vaccine. Enrollment into the trials was organized by age into subgroups of 18-55, 56-69 and 70-plus years, and those subgroups contained roughly 140, 27 and 60 TCR-sequenced participants, respectively. What the authors observed across the whole study: No day 14 peak-response samples were available, so repertoires were characterized only after the peak T cell response. Conclusions about previously exposed vaccinees are limited, since just a handful of AZD1222 recipients were seropositive for SARS-CoV-2 at baseline. Vaccine-associated CD4 TCRs spanned the whole spike protein, with dominant responses in regions 160-218 and 743-854. The 56-69-year group was small, and its depth increase did not reach significance, likely because of low power. Epitopes outside the regions mutated in the B.1.351 and B.1.1.7 variants were reportedly recognized by nearly half of the unique spike-specific TCRs. After two AZD1222 doses, both the breadth and the depth of spike-specific TCRs were significantly higher than at day 0 and than in MenACWY recipients. Participants were mostly white British and included more females than males, and it was suggested by the authors that clonal diversity may have been underestimated.

Cut back by 4 bases and 11 bases, the V and J ends lie 11 bases apart. CDR1 SQVTM and CDR2 ANQGSEA were looked up in the germline V gene. The CDR3 measures 10 amino acids from cysteine to phenylalanine. The entry retains the CDR3 DNA only, 30 bases that are in frame from base 1. The CDR3 regions of human TCRbeta chains were subjected to immunosequencing. The authors' analysis ran thus. Repertoire TCRs were checked for matches against a reference library of SARS-CoV-2-specific TCRs that had been generated using the MIRA antigen-specificity platform. Breadth was defined as the fraction of unique TCRs that were SARS-CoV-2-associated. Depth was defined as the fraction of total T cells that were SARS-CoV-2-associated. Using the MIRA data, each spike-specific TCR was assigned both to the spike region to which the TCR was reactive and to a CD4 or CD8 class. Log10-transformed breadth and depth values were compared by one-way ANOVA with Sidak's multiple comparisons tests. TCRdb carries this immuneACCESS record with in-frame sequences only. Its versions omit some clonotypes, under half of them owing to an unresolved V gene in the studies checked, with the rest unexplained. V, J and clone size are those of that table, while D and trimming were read from the DNA. Present in this sample are about 100,000 clones, about 93% of which were seen just once. The leading ten clones occupy more than 1.5% of the sample.

A note on this clone: Its cognate antigen has yet to be identified. No base quality information exists; no much larger clone differs at one position.

In the paper's terms, the time point label means: baseline before first vaccination. The vaccinee samples were drawn from two UK trials, COV001 and COV002, one of which was a single-blind randomized controlled phase 2/3 trial testing AZD1222 (ChAdOx1 nCoV-19) in healthy adults. For TCRbeta chain sequencing, PBMC samples from trial participants were taken at day 0 and at day 28 after the second dose. The origin of this receptor is an adult in good health. Sample: peripheral blood, taken on day 0 of AZD1222 vaccination. The chain is made from TRBV29-1 and TRBJ1-2; a tentative D call is TRBD1 (5 bases match). The base sequence is TGCAGCGTTGTCGAGGGGAGTTACACCTTC. This codes for CSVVEGSYTF.